Listed here are 3 T cell receptor beta chains from one sample, sequenced in a study of blood T cells in healthy people across ages (dated by TCRdb to about 2015). The method behind the library was 5' RACE. The sample was run on an Illumina HiSeq 2500. A second PCR of about 7 to 12 cycles was run with a J-beta primer mix and a sample-barcoded 5' primer. TCRdb itself trimmed the public reads at Q25 with fastp, ran MiXCR and retained productive beta chains. Here each entry gathers all rows of one CDR3 protein and keeps the most common genes and DNA. The sample has roughly 1.5 million distinct CDR3 sequences on record, 35% to 45% of them singletons. The ten largest clonotypes hold roughly 3.7% of the sample. Sequencing input: blood. These receptor sequences come from a woman between 18 and 30 years old in good health.

This chain uses TRBV7-2 with TRBJ2-1; D is undetermined. Germline CDR1 reads SGHTA; CDR2 reads FQGNSA. This CDR3 has 14 residues. The V end was cut by 5 bases, the J end by 4 bases, with 12 bases between. The CDR3 sequence is CASSPDAAYNEQFF. The CDR3 bases are TGTGCCAGCAGCCCAGATGCGGCGTACAATGAGCAGTTCTTC.

CDR3 sequence: CASSQDRGTGISDTQYF. The CDR3 nucleotides are TGCGCCAGCAGCCAAGATCGCGGGACTGGTATATCAGATACGCAGTATTTT. The chain links TRBV4-3 to TRBJ2-3, with TRBD2 as a possible D gene (6 bases). V was trimmed by 0 bases and J by 4 bases, leaving 17 bases between them. CDR3 length: 17 amino acids. From germline, CDR1 is LGHNA and CDR2 YSLEER.

The V call is TRBV20-1, the J call TRBJ1-2; 9 positions agree with TRBD1. Looked up from germline, CDR1 is DFQATT and CDR2 is SNEGSKA (reference sequence). The CDR3 is 13 amino acids. V lost 6 bases, J lost 7 bases, and 9 bases stayed unmatched. CDR3 loop: CSASPQGALGYTF. DNA of the CDR3: TGCAGTGCCAGCCCACAGGGGGCCCTTGGCTACACCTTC.